This T cell receptor (beta chain) was recovered during a study of breast tumors, draining lymph nodes, adjacent tissues. Study results and caveats: Tumors had less TCR diversity than lymph nodes, more than nontumor tissue. Compared with basal-like, luminal-like tumors shared significantly more repertoire with nontumor tissue. The lymph node origin of tumor T cells was framed as consistent with a hypothesis, not demonstrated. Findings are consistent with lymph node origin and intratumoral expansion of most tumor T cells.

This clonotype was observed at least ten times. The antigen is not known. TCRdb re-derived calls from the multiplex PCR reads in MiXCR, one entry per CDR3 protein. The table has tens of thousands of distinct CDR3 sequences, 20% to 25% seen once. Germline V lookup: CDR1 SGHRS, CDR2 YFSETQ. This CDR3 region has 15 residues. V lost 0 bases to trimming and J lost 1 base, with 8 bases between them. The V call is TRBV5-1, the J call TRBJ1-5, with D possibly TRBD1 on 5 matching bases. Sequenced: breast tumor tissue. The clonotype originates from a female donor with breast cancer. Some clones in this sample may be carry-over from other donors' samples. CDR3 sequence reads: CASSLGGGSNQPQHF. In DNA, the CDR3 is TGCGCCAGCAGCTTGGGGGGGGGAAGCAATCAGCCCCAGCATTTT.